This entry is about one T cell receptor (beta chain). Antigen specificity is unknown. This entry comes from a study of CD8 T cells in ankylosing spondylitis. General study results and limits: Blood from ankylosing spondylitis patients appeared to carry a characteristic roughly 8-variant TCR beta motif. The authors reported significant enrichment of disease-linked clones in matched ankylosing spondylitis synovial fluid. Reactive arthritis synovial fluid and blood previously showed some of these motif variants.

V was pared by 3 bases and J by 5 bases, with 3 bases of the junction left unmatched. The CDR3 spans 14 residues. Per the germline V gene, CDR1 is SGHAT and CDR2 is FQNNGV. Construction of TCR beta libraries was performed using quantitative 5'-RACE with molecular barcodes. TCRdb itself ran the 5' RACE reads through MiXCR, one entry per CDR3 protein. The sample lists some 92,000 distinct CDR3 sequences; around 27% were seen once. The sample comprised blood, either unsorted or a sorted T cell fraction (not recorded which). The clonotype comes from a male donor with ankylosing spondylitis or in good health (not recorded which). The V and J genes are TRBV11-2 and TRBJ2-5; 10 positions match TRBD2. CDR3 loop: CASSLGLALETQYF. For the CDR3, the DNA is TGTGCCAGCAGCTTGGGACTAGCGTTGGAGACCCAGTACTTC.